One sample yielded the 16 T cell receptor beta chains listed below, sequenced in a study of long-term antiretroviral therapy in people with HIV. Runs used v3.0 of the immunoSEQ assay and were done at survey level. TCRdb's copy holds only in-frame clones and misses some; the assay was immunoSEQ multiplex PCR. The sample includes about 21,000 clones, 80% to 85% of them seen just once. The sequencing used unsorted PBMCs, collected 1.9 years after starting antiretroviral therapy. The receptors shown here come from a woman aged 45-65 years with HIV.

This sequence joins TRBV7-9 and TRBJ1-1; no definite D call. The ends were cut back, 5 bases at V and 8 bases at J, with 12 bases in the middle. CDR3 length: 12 residues. Looked up from germline, CDR1 is SEHNR and CDR2 is FQNEAQ (reference sequence). The CDR3 protein is CASSLSAREAFF. CDR3 nucleotides: TGTGCCAGCAGCCTCTCGGCACGGGAAGCTTTCTTT.

This chain uses TRBV5-4 with TRBJ2-1; D not resolved. Germline CDR1 reads SGHNT; CDR2 reads YYREEE (reference sequence). V lost 1 base, J lost 5 bases, and 10 bases lay in between. This CDR3 spans 14 amino acids. The CDR3 sequence: CASSLWEGNNEQFF. The CDR3 coding sequence is TGTGCCAGCAGCTTGTGGGAAGGGAACAATGAGCAGTTCTTC.

This clone was seen only a few times. The chain is built from TRBV6-6 and TRBJ2-7; D gene uncertain. Deletions cut 0 bases from V and 5 bases from J, with 14 bases between. The CDR3 runs to 15 residues. Germline-derived CDR1 and CDR2 are MNHNY and SVGAGI (reference sequence). CDR3 loop: CASSYSIIVPDEQYF. The CDR3 DNA is TGTGCCAGCAGTTACTCGATAATCGTCCCCGACGAGCAGTACTTC.

Only a few counts were recorded for this clone. The V gene is TRBV19, the J gene TRBJ2-5; possibly TRBD2 for D (5 bases). The germline V gene has CDR1 LNHDA and CDR2 SQIVND (reference sequence). V gave up 3 bases and J gave up 3 bases, with 8 bases separating them. The CDR3 runs to 13 residues. The CDR3 spells CASSMDGEETQYF. The CDR3 coding sequence is TGTGCCAGTAGTATGGACGGGGAAGAGACCCAGTACTTC.

The chain has TRBV28 and TRBJ1-5; D may be TRBD1 (6 bases). The CDR3 extends over 15 amino acids. The V gene's germline CDR1 is MDHEN and CDR2 SYDVKM. The V and J ends lost 5 bases and 0 bases respectively, with 11 bases between them. The CDR3 loop is CASSQGQYSNQPQHF. CDR3 DNA sequence: TGTGCCAGCAGTCAGGGACAATATAGCAATCAGCCCCAGCATTTT.

The chain links TRBV25-1 to TRBJ2-1; D gene unclear. V gave up 4 bases and J gave up 6 bases, with 10 bases separating them. Germline-derived CDR1 and CDR2 are MGHDK and SYGVNS. The CDR3 contains 13 residues. The DNA of the CDR3 is TGTGCCAGCAGTGGTCTGTTGGGCAATGAGCAGTTCTTC. Encoded protein: CASSGLLGNEQFF.

The V gene is TRBV4-3, the J gene TRBJ1-2; D unclear. Looked up from germline, CDR1 is LGHNA and CDR2 is YSLEER. The CDR3 is made up of 13 amino acids. The ends were cut back, 0 bases at V and 5 bases at J, with 7 bases in the middle. The CDR3, as DNA: TGCGCCAGCAGCCAAGAGGGTCGGTATGGCTACACCTTC. Encoded protein: CASSQEGRYGYTF.

This clone showed up just a few times. V gene TRBV28 combines with J gene TRBJ1-3; D call uncertain. The CDR3 covers 12 residues. Germline V gene sequence: CDR1 MDHEN, CDR2 SYDVKM. V lost 8 bases to trimming and J lost 4 bases, with 9 bases between them. CDR3 sequence: CASRFTGNTIYF. The CDR3 coding sequence is TGTGCCAGCCGATTTACCGGAAACACCATATATTTT.

V and J are TRBV5-1 and TRBJ2-7; 9 bases map to TRBD1. V lost 4 bases, J lost 2 bases, and 10 bases stayed unmatched. The CDR3 has 16 amino acids. CDR1 is SGHRS and CDR2 is YFSETQ in the germline V gene. The CDR3 protein is CASSPGTGTFTYEQYF. The CDR3 nucleotides are TGCGCCAGCAGCCCCGGGACAGGGACTTTTACCTACGAGCAGTACTTC.

This chain uses TRBV27 with TRBJ2-1; 7 bases fit TRBD2. The CDR3 totals 14 residues. V gave up 4 bases and J gave up 9 bases; unmatched junction bases: 9. The germline gives CDR1 MNHEY, CDR2 SMNVEV (reference sequence). CDR3: CASSYGGEQSEQFF. CDR3 DNA: TGTGCCAGCAGTTATGGGGGGGAGCAGAGTGAGCAGTTCTTC.

CDR3 DNA sequence: TGTGCCAGCAGCCTTCAAGCGGGACCCACAGATACGCAGTATTTT. Translating it yields CASSLQAGPTDTQYF. The gene calls are TRBV7-7 and TRBJ2-3; TRBD2 matches 7 bases. V lost 5 bases and J lost 2; bases outside the gene matches: 7. This CDR3 region has 15 residues. Germline-derived CDR1 and CDR2 are SSHAT and FNYEAQ (reference sequence).

The rearrangement joins TRBV7-8 to TRBJ2-7; possibly TRBD1 or TRBD2 for D (5 bases each). The germline V gene encodes CDR1 SGHVS and CDR2 FQNEAQ. The ends were cut back, 3 bases at V and 6 bases at J, with 15 bases in the middle. The CDR3 is 14 amino acids. DNA of the CDR3: TGTGCCAGCAGCTTGGGCGAGGGGCTTCTCGAGCAGTACTTC. Its translation: CASSLGEGLLEQYF.

This chain's CDR3 is CSAVGNTEAFF. CDR3 bases: TGCAGTGCGGTAGGGAACACTGAAGCTTTCTTT. The V gene is TRBV20-1, the J gene TRBJ1-1; D is unclear. CDR3 length equals 11 residues. The V and J ends lost 6 bases and 1 base respectively, with 6 bases between them. Germline V CDR1 and CDR2: DFQATT, SNEGSKA (reference sequence).

The CDR3 loop reads CAWSEDSRGTEAFF. The DNA for the CDR3 is TGTGCCTGGAGTGAGGACAGTCGGGGCACTGAAGCTTTCTTT. The rearrangement links TRBV30 to TRBJ1-1; TRBD1 might be the D (6 bases). Germline values: CDR1 GTSNPN, CDR2 SVGIG (reference sequence). This CDR3 comprises 14 residues. Between the trimmed V and J ends, which lost 1 base and 4 bases, there was a span of 13 bases.

This chain links TRBV4-3 with TRBJ2-1; 9 positions match TRBD2. This CDR3 comprises 17 residues. Germline V CDR1 and CDR2: LGHNA, YSLEER. Germline trimming cut 0 bases from V and 0 bases from J; bases unmatched to any gene: 3. In nucleotides, the CDR3 is TGCGCCAGCAGCCAAGATGGGGGACTAGCCTCCTACAATGAGCAGTTCTTC. This gives the protein CASSQDGGLASYNEQFF.

This CDR3 reads CASSPIGTDTQYF. The CDR3 DNA sequence: TGTGCCAGCAGCCCGATCGGGACAGATACGCAGTATTTT. The rearrangement links TRBV7-2 to TRBJ2-3; no clear D gene. Trimming pared 5 bases from V and 3 bases from J, leaving 9 bases between. The CDR3 spans 13 residues. Germline V lookup: CDR1 SGHTA, CDR2 FQGNSA.